This TCR beta chain was identified in a study of blood T cell repertoires in COVID-19. Sequencing used immunoSEQ multiplex PCR; TCRdb keeps in-frame clones, though not all of them. The repertoire includes 170,000 or so clones, approximately 90% of them detected once, and about 1.9% sits in the top ten. There are 18 residues in the CDR3. The germline V and J ends were trimmed by 1 base and 3 bases, with 19 bases remaining between them. Germline CDR1 is SEHNR and CDR2 is FQNEAQ (reference sequence). Sequences were obtained from peripheral blood. This chain joins TRBV7-9 and TRBJ2-1, with D possibly TRBD1 on 6 matching bases. The clonotype comes from a man aged 18 to 30 who had recovered from COVID-19. The CDR3 spells CASSLVQGYGINYNEQFF. In DNA, the CDR3 is TGTGCCAGCAGCTTAGTGCAGGGGTATGGGATCAACTACAATGAGCAGTTCTTC.